This T cell receptor beta chain came from a study of cytomegalovirus exposure and HLA in healthy donors. The CDR3 contains 15 residues. Germline V gene data show CDR1 as ENHRY and CDR2 as SYGVKD. J was trimmed by 2 bases and V by 5 bases; bases with no gene match: 6. The PCR had 60 Vbeta and 13 Jbeta primers. Sequencing used immunoSEQ multiplex PCR; TCRdb keeps in-frame clones, though not all of them. The sample records about 140,000 clones, around 77% being singletons. The rearrangement links TRBV10-3 to TRBJ1-5; 7 bases match TRBD1. The sequencing sample was made of PBMCs. The sequence derives from a man in his thirties or forties in good health and CMV-seronegative. The CDR3, as DNA: TGTGCCATCAGTCCGACAGGGACCCGCAATCAGCCCCAGCATTTT. Amino acid sequence: CAISPTGTRNQPQHF.